This T cell receptor beta chain was identified during a study of cytomegalovirus exposure and HLA in healthy donors. Background on the study: Earlier results showed approximately 110 million unique TCR beta sequences derived from roughly 180 million T cells. Study conclusions and caveats: Listed as cytomegalovirus-associated were more than 150 TCR beta chains. CMV serostatus stood as the only immune exposure information on hand.

For this clone: Its specificity is unknown.

The PCR employed 60 Vbeta primers together with 13 Jbeta primers. Sequenced by immunoSEQ multiplex PCR; TCRdb stores in-frame clones only, minus some. The sample carries 100,000 to 150,000 clones, about 80% recorded once. Samples came from healthy bone marrow donors. The V end was cut by 4 bases, the J end by 0 bases, with 10 bases between. Germline values: CDR1 LGHNA, CDR2 YNFKEQ. The CDR3 loop spans 15 amino acids. This sequence originates from a boy between 2 and 15 years old in good health and CMV-seronegative. The V and J genes are TRBV4-2 and TRBJ1-5; a weak D match, TRBD1 (6 bases). The sample taken for sequencing was PBMCs. CDR3 DNA: TGTGCCAGCAGCCCGGACAGTTTTAGCAATCAGCCCCAGCATTTT. Protein sequence: CASSPDSFSNQPQHF.